This TCR beta chain was identified in a study of post-analysis software for immune sequencing data. At the level of the study: Recorded disease courses covered relapsing-remitting, secondary progressive and progressive-relapsing multiple sclerosis. Some patients had no subtype annotation. Study-level findings and limits: Compared with controls, patients showed significantly lower normalized Chao1 diversity. Patients used five TRBV segments, including TRBV5-6, TRBV5-1 and TRBV20-1, more often than controls.

About this clonotype: Its antigen is not identified.

Unmatched junction bases numbered 8, after V lost 7 bases and J lost 5 bases. In germline, CDR1 is SQVTM, CDR2 ANQGSEA. CDR3 length: 13 residues. Incorporated into the TCR beta cDNA libraries were unique molecular identifiers, which served to reduce PCR and sequencing biases. cDNA molecules numbering roughly 0.5 million came from roughly 1.1 to 9.2 million T cells. Via MiXCR, TCRdb re-called the PCR reads, giving one row per CDR3 protein. The data contain 380,000 or so distinct CDR3 sequences, approximately 33% of them singletons. The chain combines TRBV29-1 with TRBJ1-1; 9 positions match TRBD1. The TCR was taken from a girl aged 5-17 years with multiple sclerosis. Material: blood. The CDR3 sequence: CSASGTGWTEAFF. The CDR3 region has the DNA TGCAGCGCCTCCGGGACAGGGTGGACTGAAGCTTTCTTT.